Following are 16 T cell receptor beta chains from one sample sequenced in a study of T cell clonality in common variable immunodeficiency. Measured with immunoSEQ multiplex PCR; TCRdb has only the in-frame clones, and not every one. The table records some 28,000 clones without singletons, the ten largest covering less than 15%. Sequenced material: peripheral blood mononuclear cells. The receptors come from a person between 18 and 69 years old in good health.

Points on this clone: The read ends 3 residues shy of where the CDR3 ends; the end is completed using the germline J gene. This rearrangement joins TRBV5-8 to TRBJ1-5, with D uncertain. Germline V lookup: CDR1 SGHTS, CDR2 YDEGEE. This CDR3 contains 15 residues. Between the trimmed V and J ends, which lost 3 bases and 2 bases, there was a span of 12 bases. The DNA read from the CDR3 is TGTGCCAGCAGCTCGGACGGGCGGGGCAATCAGCCC. Translation: CASSSDGRGNQP. The entire CDR3 reads CASSSDGRGNQPQHF. Full variable domain (outside the CDR3, taken from reference TRBV5-8 and TRBJ1-5): EAGVTQSPTHLIKTRGQQATLRCSPISGHTSVYWYQQALGLGLQFLLWYDEGEERNRGNFPPRFSGRQFPNYSSELNVNALELEDSALYLCASSSDGRGNQPQHFGDGTRLSIL.

This clone has a count of ten or more. The read stops 3 residues short of the end of the CDR3; the missing end is completed from the germline J gene. The chain uses TRBV5-4 and TRBJ2-2, with 8 bases that match TRBD2. This CDR3 spans 15 amino acids. Germline loops: CDR1 SGHNT, CDR2 YYREEE (reference sequence). V lost 2 bases to trimming and J lost 4 bases; unmatched junction nucleotides: 4. The CDR3 here is CASSLSGGVTGELFF. The covered CDR3 bases are TGTGCCAGCAGCTTAAGCGGGGGAGTCACCGGGGAG.

As regards this clone: A far larger clone differs by one base, so this is likely a read error. Read sequence stops 3 residues before the CDR3 end, and the germline J gene provides the missing end. The V call is TRBV2, the J call TRBJ1-3; possibly TRBD1 for D (6 bases). Trimming left V 7 bases short and J 0 bases short, with 10 bases between. This CDR3 has 14 residues. Looked up from germline, CDR1 is SNHLY and CDR2 is FYNNEI. The CDR3 loop reads CASKGDISGNTIYF. CDR3 bases read: TGTGCCAGCAAGGGGGACATCTCTGGAAACACC.

In this sample, this clone turned up many times. The read ends 3 residues early relative to the CDR3; the germline J gene fills the gap. Other DNA sequences in the sample encode the same CDR3. The rearrangement uses TRBV20-1 and TRBJ2-5; 11 bases align to TRBD1. The CDR3 length is 17 residues. The V gene end was trimmed by 0 bases and the J gene end by 5 bases; junction bases not matched to a gene: 11. Germline CDR1 and CDR2: DFQATT and SNEGSKA (reference sequence). The CDR3 loop is CSARDQTGQGALETQYF. The CDR3 bases that were read are TGCAGTGCTAGAGACCAAACCGGACAGGGGGCACTGGAGACC.

By proportion, this clone is large. The CDR3 sequence: CASSYRDPHIPYGYTF. CDR3 DNA (partial): TGTGCCAGCAGCTACAGGGACCCCCACATACCCTATGGC. The chain couples TRBV19 to TRBJ1-2, with a possible D match to TRBD1 (6 bases). The observed sequence ends 3 residues before the CDR3 terminus, with the missing tail filled in from the germline J gene. The germline V gene encodes CDR1 LNHDA and CDR2 SQIVND (reference sequence). The CDR3 runs 16 residues. Trimming left V 9 bases short and J 4 bases short, with 24 bases between. The full variable domain, with the rest looked up from reference TRBV19 and TRBJ1-2, is DGGITQSPKYLFRKEGQNVTLSCEQNLNHDAMYWYRQDPGQGLRLIYYSQIVNDFQKGDIAEGYSVSREKKESFPLTVTSAQKNPTAFYLCASSYRDPHIPYGYTFGSGTRLTVV.

This clone was picked up a small number of times. The read halts 3 residues ahead of the CDR3 end, with the missing end drawn from the germline J gene. V gene TRBV2 combines with J gene TRBJ1-3; no clear D. CDR1 SNHLY and CDR2 FYNNEI come from the germline V gene. V was pared by 0 bases and J by 0 bases, with 3 bases between. This CDR3 has 14 residues. CDR3 DNA (partial): TGTGCCAGCAGTGAAGCCAACTCTGGAAACACC. Protein sequence: CASSEANSGNT. The complete CDR3 sequence is CASSEANSGNTIYF. Full variable domain (outside the CDR3, taken from reference TRBV2 and TRBJ1-3): EPEVTQTPSHQVTQMGQEVILRCVPISNHLYFYWYRQILGQKVEFLVSFYNNEISEKSEIFDDQFSVERPDGSNFTLKIRSTKLEDSAMYFCASSEANSGNTIYFGEGSWLTVV.

On this clone itself: This may be a read error, as it is one base from a much larger clone. The read finishes 3 residues shy of the CDR3 end, and the germline J gene is used to complete it. The genes are TRBV5-6 and TRBJ2-5; 9 positions match TRBD2. Germline V gives CDR1 SGHDT, CDR2 YYEEEE. This CDR3 has 15 residues. CDR3 protein: CASSLEGRGGGTQYF. CDR3 DNA (partial): TGTGCCAGCAGCTTGGAAGGGCGGGGGGGCGGTACC.

Ten or more counts support this clone. The read stops 3 residues short of the end of the CDR3; the missing end is completed from the germline J gene. The chain carries TRBV20-1 and TRBJ1-4, with unresolved D. V shed 8 bases and J shed 8 bases, with 12 bases lying between them. The CDR3 runs to 11 residues. The V gene's germline CDR1 is DFQATT and CDR2 SNEGSKA (reference sequence). CDR3 DNA (partial): TGCAGTCTATACCGGGGAGAAAAA. It specifies CSLYRGEK. The entire CDR3 protein reads CSLYRGEKLFF.

This clone was recorded many times. The CDR3 goes on 3 residues after the read ends, and that part is filled in from the germline J gene. J is TRBJ2-2 and V is TRBV7-3; 8 bases align to TRBD1. After removal of 4 bases from V and 9 bases from J, the junction contained 4 bases not matched to a gene. Germline assignment: CDR1 SGHTA and CDR2 FQGTGA. The CDR3 is 13 amino acids. This CDR3 reads CASSSTGVWELFF. The CDR3 DNA, read in part, is TGTGCCAGCAGCTCGACAGGGGTTTGGGAG.

This clone has a count of ten or more. The DNA ends 3 residues before the CDR3 does, and the rest of the CDR3 is filled in from the germline J gene. This chain connects TRBV20-1 to TRBJ2-7, with no clear D. The length of the CDR3 is 14 residues. The V end lost 5 bases, the J end lost 0 bases, and 14 bases lay between the germline ends. The germline CDR1 and CDR2 sequences are DFQATT and SNEGSKA (reference sequence). CDR3 bases read: TGCAGTGCTCAGAAAGCGTCTCACTCCTACGAG. It yields the protein CSAQKASHSYE. The full-length CDR3 reads as CSAQKASHSYEQYF.

This clone has ten or more counts. The read comes to an end 3 residues before the CDR3 does, leaving the germline J gene to fill in the end. The genes are TRBV6-2 or TRBV6-3 and TRBJ2-3, with 11 bases fitting TRBD1. J lost 1 base, V lost 2 bases, and 5 bases had no gene match. Germline CDR1 and CDR2: MNHEY and SVGEGT. The length of the CDR3 is 17 residues. The DNA read from the CDR3 is TGTGCCAGCAGTTACCATACGGGACAGGGGGGCACAGATACG. Encoded protein: CASSYHTGQGGTDT. The complete CDR3 sequence is CASSYHTGQGGTDTQYF.

About this clone itself: Sequencing ends 3 residues short of the CDR3 end; the germline J gene provides the rest. The rearrangement links TRBV7-7 to TRBJ2-3, with D perhaps matching TRBD1 (6 bases). Germline CDR1 SSHAT, CDR2 FNYEAQ (reference sequence). The CDR3 contains 13 residues. CDR3 sequence: CASSSTGLETQYF. The CDR3 bases that were read are TGTGCCAGCAGCTCAACAGGGTTGGAGACG.

This clone was seen many times. The read ends 3 residues early relative to the CDR3; the germline J gene fills the gap. The chain has TRBV7-3 and TRBJ2-1; D is undetermined. The CDR3 covers 14 residues. Germline-derived CDR1 and CDR2 are SGHTA and FQGTGA. Trimming removed 4 bases at V and 7 bases at J, with 14 bases between. CDR3 bases read: TGTGCCAGCAGCTCAACCGGGTCATTAAATGAG. Translated, it gives CASSSTGSLNE. The entire CDR3 protein reads CASSSTGSLNEQFF.

Many counts were recorded for this clone. The read ends 3 residues shy of where the CDR3 ends; the end is completed using the germline J gene. V and J are TRBV19 and TRBJ1-2; D gene uncertain. CDR1 is LNHDA, CDR2 SQIVND, per germline (reference sequence). With 3 bases removed from V and 2 bases from J, the gap between germline ends came to 10 bases. This CDR3 contains 14 residues. The CDR3 DNA, read in part, is TGTGCCAGTAGTATCACAGCTACGAACTATGGC. Protein: CASSITATNYG. The full-length CDR3 reads as CASSITATNYGYTF.

This clone was seen at least ten times. The read comes to an end 3 residues before the CDR3 does, leaving the germline J gene to fill in the end. The rearrangement joins TRBV20-1 to TRBJ2-1; D uncertain. The length of the CDR3 is 14 residues. From germline, CDR1 is DFQATT and CDR2 SNEGSKA (reference sequence). V was cut by 5 bases and J by 3 bases, with 14 bases left in between. The CDR3 protein is CSASRPPGYNEQFF. Partial CDR3 DNA: TGCAGTGCTTCTCGGCCTCCGGGCTACAATGAG.

In its sample, this clone was seen many times. The read ends 3 residues before the CDR3 terminus; that terminus is restored from the germline J gene. This chain joins TRBV7-9 and TRBJ2-2; D gene unclear. CDR3 length equals 15 residues. Trimming removed 1 base at V and 4 bases at J, with 10 bases between. Germline V gene data show CDR1 as SEHNR and CDR2 as FQNEAQ (reference sequence). The CDR3 bases that were read are TGTGCCAGCAGCTTAGACCTACGAGCCACCGGGGAG. It specifies CASSLDLRATGE. The entire CDR3 protein is CASSLDLRATGELFF.